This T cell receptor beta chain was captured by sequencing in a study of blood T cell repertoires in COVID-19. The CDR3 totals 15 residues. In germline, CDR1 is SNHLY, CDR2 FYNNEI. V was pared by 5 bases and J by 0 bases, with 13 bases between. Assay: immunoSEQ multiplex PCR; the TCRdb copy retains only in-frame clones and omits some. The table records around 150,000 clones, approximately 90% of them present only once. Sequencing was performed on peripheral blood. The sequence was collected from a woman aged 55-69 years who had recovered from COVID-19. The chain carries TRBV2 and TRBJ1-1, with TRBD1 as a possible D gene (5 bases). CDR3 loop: CASSFRGQLNTEAFF. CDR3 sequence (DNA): TGTGCCAGCAGTTTCCGAGGACAATTGAACACTGAAGCTTTCTTT.